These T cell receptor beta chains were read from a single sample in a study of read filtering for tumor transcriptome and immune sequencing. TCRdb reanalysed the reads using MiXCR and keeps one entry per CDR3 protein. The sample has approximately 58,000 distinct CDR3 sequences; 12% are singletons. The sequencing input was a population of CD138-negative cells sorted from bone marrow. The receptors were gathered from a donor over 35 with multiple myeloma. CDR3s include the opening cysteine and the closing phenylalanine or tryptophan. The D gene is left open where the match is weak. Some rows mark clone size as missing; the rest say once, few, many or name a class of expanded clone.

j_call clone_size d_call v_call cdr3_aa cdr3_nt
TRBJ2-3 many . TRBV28 CASSSTGMNTDTQYF TGTGCCAGCAGCTCCACAGGGATGAACACAGATACGCAGTATTTT
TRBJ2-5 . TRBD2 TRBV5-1 CASSSTSGRETQYF TGCGCCAGCAGCTCTACCAGCGGGAGAGAGACCCAGTACTTC
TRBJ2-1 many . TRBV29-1 CSVGGLAGRDEQFF TGCAGCGTTGGTGGGTTAGCAGGGCGGGATGAGCAGTTCTTC
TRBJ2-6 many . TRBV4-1 CAASHSGANVLTF TGCGCAGCAAGCCACTCTGGGGCCAACGTCCTGACTTTC
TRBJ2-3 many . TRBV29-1 CSVESTVERTLYF TGCAGCGTTGAGAGTACGGTGGAGCGGACTTTATATTTT
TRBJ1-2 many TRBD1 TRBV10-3 CAISGGQGLSYGYTF TGTGCCATCAGTGGGGGACAGGGATTGTCCTATGGCTACACCTTC
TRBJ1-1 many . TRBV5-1 CASSIRTPEGGAFF TGCGCCAGCAGCATTCGGACACCCGAAGGTGGAGCTTTCTTT
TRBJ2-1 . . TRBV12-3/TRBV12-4 CANGEGAFSEQFF TGTGCCAATGGGGAGGGGGCCTTTAGTGAGCAGTTCTTC
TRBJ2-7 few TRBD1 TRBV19 CAAGTGSYEQYF TGTGCCGCCGGGACAGGGAGTTACGAGCAGTACTTC
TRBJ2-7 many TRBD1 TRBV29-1 CSVPGQGGSYEQYF TGCAGCGTCCCGGGACAGGGGGGATCCTACGAGCAGTACTTC
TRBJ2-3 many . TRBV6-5 CASSYSRVMDTQYF TGTGCCAGCAGTTACTCCAGGGTGATGGATACGCAGTATTTT
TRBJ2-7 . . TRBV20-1 CSARERYNKQYF TGCAGTGCTAGAGAAAGGTACAACAAGCAGTACTTC
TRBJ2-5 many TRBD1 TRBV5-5 CASSPRQGPGVQTQYF TGTGCCAGCAGCCCTAGACAGGGTCCTGGGGTTCAGACCCAGTACTTC
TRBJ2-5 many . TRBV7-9 CASSESWSGPKQETQYF TGTGCCAGCAGCGAATCCTGGAGCGGGCCTAAACAAGAGACCCAGTACTTC
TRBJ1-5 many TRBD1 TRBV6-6 CASRKNRGGDNQPQHF TGTGCCAGCAGGAAAAACAGGGGAGGGGACAATCAGCCCCAGCATTTT
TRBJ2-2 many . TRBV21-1 CASSKGRGTGELFF TGTGCCAGCAGCAAAGGCAGGGGCACCGGGGAGCTGTTTTTT
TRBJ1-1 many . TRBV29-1 CSVVQGFSTEAFF TGCAGCGTTGTTCAGGGTTTTAGCACTGAAGCTTTCTTT
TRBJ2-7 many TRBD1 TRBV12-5 CASGFRTGDTYEQYF TGTGCTAGTGGTTTTCGGACAGGGGACACCTACGAGCAGTACTTC
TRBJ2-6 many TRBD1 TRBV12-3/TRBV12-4 CASRIGWDREYSGANVLTF TGTGCCAGCAGGATTGGGTGGGACAGGGAATACTCTGGGGCCAACGTCCTGACTTTC
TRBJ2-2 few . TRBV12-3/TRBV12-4 CASSLNIKGAGELFF TGTGCCAGCAGTTTGAATATTAAAGGGGCCGGGGAGCTGTTTTTT
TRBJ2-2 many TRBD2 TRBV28 CASKGQRGVPNTGELFF TGTGCCAGCAAGGGCCAGCGGGGGGTCCCGAACACCGGGGAGCTGTTTTTT
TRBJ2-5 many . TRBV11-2 CASSSAHIQETQYF TGTGCCAGCAGCTCTGCCCACATCCAAGAGACCCAGTACTTC
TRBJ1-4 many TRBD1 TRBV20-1 CSAGDSSTNEKLFF TGCAGTGCTGGGGACAGCTCAACTAATGAAAAACTGTTTTTT
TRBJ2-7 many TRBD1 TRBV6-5 CASSRDRGSYEQYF TGTGCCAGCAGCCGGGACAGGGGCTCCTACGAGCAGTACTTC
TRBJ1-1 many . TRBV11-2 CASSLPGFGGAFF TGTGCCAGCAGCTTACCAGGGTTTGGTGGAGCTTTCTTT
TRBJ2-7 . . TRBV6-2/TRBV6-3 CASNRQVVSYEQYF TGTGCCAGCAACAGACAGGTTGTCTCCTACGAGCAGTACTTC
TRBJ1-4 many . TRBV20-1 CSARDPSLAGEKLFF TGCAGTGCTAGAGATCCGTCCCTCGCTGGTGAAAAACTGTTTTTT
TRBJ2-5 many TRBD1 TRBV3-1 CASSPLTTGAQETQYF TGTGCCAGCAGCCCGTTGACGACAGGGGCACAAGAGACCCAGTACTTC
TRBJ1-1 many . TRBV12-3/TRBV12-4 CASSFREANTEAFF TGTGCCAGCAGTTTCCGGGAGGCGAACACTGAAGCTTTCTTT
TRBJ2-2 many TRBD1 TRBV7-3 CASRPTGGNTGELFF TGTGCCAGCAGGCCGACAGGGGGGAACACCGGGGAGCTGTTTTTT
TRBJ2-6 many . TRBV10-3 CATGLGANVLTF TGTGCCACAGGGCTCGGGGCCAACGTCCTGACTTTC
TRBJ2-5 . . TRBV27 CASSFGETQHF TGTGCCAGCAGTTTTGGCGAGACCCAGCACTTC
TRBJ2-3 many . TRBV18 CASSPPGPSGTDTQYF TGTGCCAGCTCACCACCGGGGCCTAGCGGCACAGATACGCAGTATTTT
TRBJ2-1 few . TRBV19 CASSSQGQAGEQFF TGTGCCAGTAGTTCCCAAGGACAGGCGGGGGAGCAGTTCTTC
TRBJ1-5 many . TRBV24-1 CAKAQTESSNQPQHF TGTGCCAAAGCCCAAACAGAAAGTAGCAATCAGCCCCAGCATTTT
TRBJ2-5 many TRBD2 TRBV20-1 CSARSGGVQETQYF TGCAGTGCTAGAAGCGGGGGAGTTCAAGAGACCCAGTACTTC
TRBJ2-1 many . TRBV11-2 CASSSFDQGGYNEQFF TGTGCCAGCAGCTCTTTCGACCAGGGGGGCTACAATGAGCAGTTCTTC
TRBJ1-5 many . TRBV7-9 CASSRLGQPQHF TGTGCCAGCAGCCGACTTGGGCAGCCCCAGCATTTT
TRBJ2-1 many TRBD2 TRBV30 CAWRDPGTSPRDEQFF TGTGCCTGGAGAGATCCCGGGACTAGTCCTAGGGATGAGCAGTTCTTC
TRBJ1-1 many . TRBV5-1 CASSLVGGEAFF TGCGCCAGCAGCTTGGTAGGAGGGGAAGCTTTCTTT
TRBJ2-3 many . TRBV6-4 CASRRAGLSTDTQYF TGTGCCAGCAGGAGGGCAGGGCTCAGCACAGATACGCAGTATTTT
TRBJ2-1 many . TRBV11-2 CASSLVPGQYNEQFF TGTGCCAGCAGCTTAGTCCCTGGACAGTACAATGAGCAGTTCTTC
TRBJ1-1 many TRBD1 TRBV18 CASSPTRGLKTEAFF TGTGCCAGCTCACCCACCAGGGGGCTTAAGACTGAAGCTTTCTTT
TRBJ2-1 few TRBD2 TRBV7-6 CASSRRLAGDEYNEQFF TGTGCCAGCAGCCGCAGACTAGCGGGGGACGAATACAATGAGCAGTTCTTC
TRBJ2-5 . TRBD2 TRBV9 CASSPGQLAGDQETQYF TGTGCCAGCAGCCCGGGCCAACTAGCGGGGGATCAAGAGACCCAGTACTTC
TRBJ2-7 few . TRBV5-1 CASSLGGVTYEQYF TGCGCCAGCAGCTTAGGAGGGGTGACCTACGAGCAGTACTTC
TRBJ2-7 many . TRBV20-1 CSARDYGPNEQYF TGCAGTGCTAGAGATTATGGTCCGAACGAGCAGTACTTC
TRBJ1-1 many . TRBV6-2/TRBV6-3 CASSSPPGNTEAFF TGTGCCAGCAGTTCCCCCCCGGGGAACACTGAAGCTTTCTTT